The source of this T cell receptor (beta chain) is a study of CD8+ T cells in alopecia areata. Germline values: CDR1 SQVTM, CDR2 ANQGSEA. J lost 1 base, V lost 7 bases, and 6 bases had no gene match. The CDR3 has 13 residues. Treatment defined: oral pan-JAK inhibitor, 5-10 mg twice daily. RNA was extracted and reverse transcribed into cDNA as the sequencing template. TCRdb keeps only in-frame clones here, not all; method: immunoSEQ multiplex PCR. The table lists about 160,000 clones, about 71% of them singletons. The material sequenced was CD4+ T cells sorted from blood, taken at week 4, from a patient treated with tofacitinib. The V call is TRBV29-1, the J call TRBJ1-1, with 7 nucleotides matching TRBD1. The sequence was obtained from a human donor with alopecia areata. The CDR3 reads CSGRQGANTEAFF. CDR3 nucleotide sequence: TGCAGCGGCCGACAGGGAGCGAACACTGAAGCTTTCTTT. Full variable domain (outside the CDR3, taken from reference TRBV29-1 and TRBJ1-1): SAVISQKPSRDICQRGTSLTIQCQVDSQVTMMFWYRQQPGQSLTLIATANQGSEATYESGFVIDKFPISRPNLTFSTLTVSNMSPEDSSIYLCSGRQGANTEAFFGQGTRLTVV.